A single sample is the source of the 29 T cell receptor beta chains below, sequenced in a study of tumor-infiltrating lymphocytes in primary liver carcinoma. Blood RNA originated from unsorted whole blood, with germline DNA additionally extracted. A primer in the constant region served to generate TCR beta cDNA from 500 ng of total RNA. Sequencing libraries for TCR beta derived from three nested multiplex PCR rounds that used slightly modified ARM-PCR. The study ran its first two PCR rounds for nine to eleven cycles each, using TRBV1-TRBV30 forward primers and a C-beta reverse primer. TCRdb reprocessed the multiplex PCR reads via MiXCR and lists one record per CDR3 protein. The table lists approximately 330,000 distinct CDR3 sequences, about 61% of them singletons, with 5.5% to 7% in the top ten. The specimen was peripheral blood. The receptors stem from a man aged 40-49 years with primary liver carcinoma and hepatitis B virus infection.

This clonotype appeared many times. The V gene is TRBV4-2, the J gene TRBJ1-2, with D unresolved. With 0 bases removed from V and 0 bases from J, the gap between germline ends came to 8 bases. CDR1 is LGHNA and CDR2 is YNFKEQ in the germline V gene. The CDR3 sequence is 15 residues long. The CDR3 DNA is TGTGCCAGCAGCCAAGAGGTAGACGCTAACTATGGCTACACCTTC. It translates to CASSQEVDANYGYTF.

This clonotype was seen repeatedly, ten times or more. The chain is built from TRBV6-2 or TRBV6-3 and TRBJ1-2, with a possible D match to TRBD1 (6 bases). CDR1 and CDR2 (germline): MNHEY, SVGEGT. The CDR3 extends over 16 amino acids. V was clipped by 2 bases and J by 0 bases, with 13 bases between them. CDR3 nucleotide sequence: TGTGCCAGCAGTTACGCGGACAGCGGAGCTAACTATGGCTACACCTTC. Amino acids: CASSYADSGANYGYTF.

Comment on this clonotype: A read error is possible here, since a much larger clone lies one base away. This chain joins TRBV4-1 and TRBJ1-1; 7 bases map to TRBD1. CDR1 MGHRA and CDR2 YSYEKL come from the germline V gene. The CDR3 has 14 residues. V shed 3 bases and J 8 bases; nucleotides not matched to a gene: 9. CDR3 sequence (DNA): TGCGCCAGCAGCCAGGCGGACAGGATCTCCGAAGCTTTCTTT. It translates to CASSQADRISEAFF.

With regard to this clonotype: Being one base from a much bigger clone, this may be a read error. The J gene is TRBJ2-1, the V gene TRBV6-5; D ambiguous. The CDR3 is made up of 13 amino acids. Germline assignment: CDR1 MNHEY and CDR2 SVGAGI. The CDR3 DNA sequence: TGTGCCAGCAGTTACCCTCCGGTTAATGAGCAGTTATTC. As protein: CASSYPPVNEQLF.

Of note for this clonotype: This may stem from a read error, because a much larger clone lies one nucleotide away. The chain is built from TRBV12-3 or TRBV12-4 and TRBJ1-2; no definite D call. CDR3 length: 13 residues. The CDR3 is CASSLLREAGCTF. The CDR3 bases are TGTGCCAGCAGTTTATTGAGGGAGGCTGGCTGCACCTTC.

This clonotype showed up many times. The chain recombines TRBV12-3 or TRBV12-4 with TRBJ2-2, with D possibly being TRBD1 (5 bases). The CDR3 contains 16 residues. Trimming shortened V by 3 bases and J by 3 bases, and 14 bases separated the two germline ends. The CDR3 loop reads CASSFLPQGDTGELFF. CDR3 coding DNA: TGTGCCAGCAGTTTCCTGCCGCAGGGTGACACCGGGGAGCTGTTTTTT.

Notes on this clonotype: A clone one base away is much larger, so this may be a read error. This chain uses TRBV6-5 with TRBJ2-1; D remains unclear. The germline CDR1 and CDR2 sequences are MNHEY and SVGAGI. The CDR3 is 13 residues long. Trimming removed 6 bases at V and 6 bases at J, with 12 bases between. CDR3 in amino acids: CASSLNRGNEQFF. The CDR3 DNA follows: TGTGCCAGCAGCCTCAACCGAGGCAATGAGCAGTTCTTC.

This clonotype was recorded at least ten times. The chain combines TRBV6-5 with TRBJ2-3; 16 bases line up with TRBD2. CDR1 is MNHEY and CDR2 is SVGAGI in the germline V gene. CDR3 size: 20 residues. Losses at the gene ends were 0 bases for V and 2 bases for J; bases not matched to a gene: 8. The CDR3 here is CASSYSFGTSGRAFTDTQYF. CDR3 DNA sequence: TGTGCCAGCAGTTACTCTTTCGGGACTAGCGGGAGGGCCTTCACAGATACGCAGTATTTT.

As regards this clonotype: One end of the junction fails to match germline, which may point to a read error. The CDR3 DNA sequence: TGCGCCAGCAGCCGAGGGACTAGCGGGAGACACGAACAGTACTTC. It encodes CASSRGTSGRHEQYF. J is TRBJ2-7 and V is TRBV4-1; 14 nucleotides agree with TRBD2. The length of the CDR3 is 15 residues. CDR1 and CDR2 (germline): MGHRA, YSYEKL.

In regard to this clonotype: One base away lies a much larger clone, so this may be a sequencing read error. The genes are TRBV10-3 and TRBJ2-3; D unclear. CDR1 and CDR2 (germline): ENHRY, SYGVKD. The CDR3 contains 14 residues. CDR3 sequence reads: CTTSGRSRTDTQYF. The DNA for the CDR3 is TGTACCACCTCTGGGCGGAGTCGTACAGATACGCAGTATTTT.

The chain carries TRBV7-3 and TRBJ1-1; D remains ambiguous. Trimming shortened V by 5 bases and J by 0 bases, and 13 bases separated the two germline ends. The CDR3 sequence is 15 residues long. The germline gives CDR1 SGHTA, CDR2 FQGTGA. The DNA for the CDR3 is TGTGCCAGCAGCCAGAATTCGGCCATGAACACTGAAGCTTTCTTT. Its translation is CASSQNSAMNTEAFF.

The rearrangement joins TRBV7-9 to TRBJ2-2; D gene uncertain. V shed 5 bases and J shed 3 bases, with 10 bases lying between them. From germline, CDR1 is SEHNR and CDR2 FQNEAQ (reference sequence). The CDR3 has 14 residues. For the CDR3, the DNA is TGTGCCAGCAGCCCCGACGGTGACACCGGGGAGCTGTTTTTT. Translating gives CASSPDGDTGELFF.

This clonotype was recorded at least ten times. This chain connects TRBV11-2 to TRBJ1-5; D not certain. There are 13 residues in the CDR3. Trimming pared 4 bases from V and 10 bases from J, leaving 14 bases between. Germline V gene sequence: CDR1 SGHAT, CDR2 FQNNGV. The DNA of the CDR3 is TGTGCCAGCAGCTGGAAAAACGTGAATCCCCAGCATTTT. It specifies CASSWKNVNPQHF.

As regards this clonotype: The germline gene is not matched at one end of the junction; a read error may be the cause. The chain couples TRBV11-2 to TRBJ2-5, with TRBD1 matching over 8 bases. Germline loops: CDR1 SGHAT, CDR2 FQNNGV. This CDR3 is built from 16 residues. CDR3 in amino acids: CASSLPLTGAQESQYF. The DNA for the CDR3 is TGTGCCAGCAGCTTACCACTGACAGGGGCTCAAGAGAGCCAGTACTTC.

This clonotype appeared a few times. The chain uses TRBV6-6 and TRBJ2-4, with 11 bases aligning to TRBD1. J gave up 4 bases and V 2 bases, and 7 bases lay outside the gene matches. Germline V gene sequence: CDR1 MNHNY, CDR2 SVGAGI (reference sequence). There are 17 residues in the CDR3. CDR3 amino acids: CASSYLGTGGSKNIQYF. DNA of the CDR3: TGTGCCAGCAGTTACCTCGGGACAGGGGGGTCAAAAAACATTCAGTACTTC.

The chain links TRBV11-2 to TRBJ2-3; D remains ambiguous. CDR1 and CDR2 from the germline V gene are SGHAT and FQNNGV. The V end lost 7 bases, the J end lost 8 bases, and 16 bases lay between the germline ends. CDR3 length: 13 residues. In nucleotides, the CDR3 is TGTGCCAGCACCCCAGCACCCACGGGTACGCAGTATTTT. Translation: CASTPAPTGTQYF.

This clonotype was counted many times. V is TRBV6-1 and J is TRBJ1-5; TRBD1 is a possible D gene (5 bases). The germline CDR1 and CDR2 sequences are MNHNS and SASEGT. The V and J ends lost 5 bases and 3 bases respectively, with 17 bases between them. CDR3 length: 16 amino acids. CDR3 loop: CASSRFGLGDNQPQHF. Written as DNA, the CDR3 is TGTGCCAGCAGTAGGTTCGGGTTGGGGGACAATCAGCCCCAGCATTTT.

The chain uses TRBV19 and TRBJ1-1; 7 bases agree with TRBD1. The CDR3 has 14 amino acids. Per germline, CDR1 LNHDA and CDR2 SQIVND (reference sequence). The V and J ends lost 6 bases and 3 bases, in that order; junction bases with no gene match: 7. CDR3 protein: CASRGDRRYTEAFF. In DNA form, the CDR3 reads TGTGCCAGTAGGGGGGACAGAAGATACACTGAAGCTTTCTTT.

This clonotype has only one observation. No conserved phenylalanine or tryptophan is present at the end of the CDR3, so a read error is the likely explanation. The chain links TRBV29-1 to TRBJ2-2; D unresolved. This CDR3 has 12 residues. V was shortened by 5 bases and J by 3 bases, with 7 bases between the two germline ends. The germline V gene has CDR1 SQVTM and CDR2 ANQGSEA. CDR3 protein: CSVRDYTGELFL. CDR3 nucleotide sequence: TGCAGCGTTCGAGATTACACCGGGGAGCTGTTTTTA.

The gene calls are TRBV11-2 and TRBJ1-2; D remains unclear. The germline V gene encodes CDR1 SGHAT and CDR2 FQNNGV. The CDR3 is 13 residues long. Trimming removed 6 bases from V and 4 bases from J, with 12 bases in between. The CDR3 nucleotides read TGTGCCAGCAGTGGATCGACGGTCTATGGCTACACCTTC. Protein: CASSGSTVYGYTF.

This chain uses TRBV28 with TRBJ2-6; 9 bases are shared with TRBD2. This CDR3 comprises 16 residues. Trimming at V came to 6 bases and at J to 1 base, leaving 4 bases not matched to a gene. CDR1 is MDHEN, CDR2 SYDVKM, per germline. This CDR3 is CASRSGGTSGANVLTF. In DNA, the CDR3 is TGTGCCAGCAGGAGCGGGGGGACTTCTGGGGCCAACGTCCTGACTTTC.

DNA for the CDR3: TGTGCCAGCAGCTCCAGTCCCGGGACATGGACTAAGCAGTTCTTC. This encodes CASSSSPGTWTKQFF. The chain links TRBV11-2 to TRBJ2-1; tentatively, D is TRBD1 or TRBD2 (6 bases each). CDR3 length: 15 amino acids. From germline, CDR1 is SGHAT and CDR2 FQNNGV. V shed 4 bases and J shed 11 bases, with 21 bases lying between them.

The chain couples TRBV11-1 to TRBJ2-7, with a tentative D call TRBD2 (5 bases). CDR3 length equals 13 residues. Germline CDR1 reads SGHAT; CDR2 reads FQDESV (reference sequence). Trimming removed 7 bases at V and 2 bases at J, with 12 bases between. CDR3 coding DNA: TGTGCCAGCAACTTGGAGGAGGCCTACGAGCAGTACTTC. Its translation: CASNLEEAYEQYF.

In regard to this clonotype: An end of the junction differs from the germline gene, which may be a read error. This chain joins TRBV11-2 and TRBJ2-7, with 8 bases identical to TRBD1. The germline V gene encodes CDR1 SGHAT and CDR2 FQNNGV. The CDR3 contains 13 residues. CDR3 protein: CDSSSGGYYDQYF. The CDR3, as DNA: TGTGACAGCAGCTCAGGGGGCTACTACGACCAGTACTTC.

On this clonotype itself: One end of the junction varies from germline; a read error may be responsible. V and J are TRBV10-3 and TRBJ1-1, with D possibly TRBD1 on 6 matching bases. This CDR3 has 13 amino acids. The germline V gene encodes CDR1 ENHRY and CDR2 SYGVKD. In nucleotides, the CDR3 is TGTGTCATCAGGGGAGGCCTAAACACTGAAGCTTTCTTT. Amino acid sequence: CVIRGGLNTEAFF.

The rearrangement joins TRBV6-1 to TRBJ2-7; D is perhaps TRBD2 (6 bases). V shed 6 bases and J shed 3 bases, with 15 bases lying between them. The CDR3 sequence is 14 residues long. The germline gives CDR1 MNHNS, CDR2 SASEGT. For the CDR3, the DNA is TGTGCCAGCAGCTCCGGGAGTTTAGGCTACGAGCAGTACTTC. Residues: CASSSGSLGYEQYF.

J is TRBJ2-3 and V is TRBV28; D possibly corresponds to TRBD1 (5 bases). Germline-derived CDR1 and CDR2 are MDHEN and SYDVKM. Between the trimmed V and J ends, which lost 2 bases and 4 bases, there was a span of 7 bases. This CDR3 contains 13 residues. CDR3 sequence: CASSLQGADTQYF. The CDR3 DNA sequence: TGTGCCAGCAGTTTACAGGGTGCAGATACGCAGTATTTT.

The rearrangement links TRBV11-2 to TRBJ2-1, with D unclear. The CDR3 sequence is 13 residues long. Deletions cut 5 bases from V and 9 bases from J, with 14 bases between. CDR1 and CDR2 (germline): SGHAT, FQNNGV. The CDR3 DNA reads TGTGCCAGCAGCCGGATGCTTTTCAGTGAGCAGTTCTTC. Its translation: CASSRMLFSEQFF.

Only a few counts were recorded for this clonotype. The gene calls are TRBV28 and TRBJ1-2; possibly TRBD1 for D (6 bases). This CDR3 is 15 amino acids long. V was trimmed by 6 bases and J by 0 bases, leaving 14 bases between them. From germline, CDR1 is MDHEN and CDR2 SYDVKM. In nucleotides, the CDR3 is TGTGCCAGCAGCCGTCGGACAGAAGCTAACTATGGCTACACCTTC. It is translated as CASSRRTEANYGYTF.